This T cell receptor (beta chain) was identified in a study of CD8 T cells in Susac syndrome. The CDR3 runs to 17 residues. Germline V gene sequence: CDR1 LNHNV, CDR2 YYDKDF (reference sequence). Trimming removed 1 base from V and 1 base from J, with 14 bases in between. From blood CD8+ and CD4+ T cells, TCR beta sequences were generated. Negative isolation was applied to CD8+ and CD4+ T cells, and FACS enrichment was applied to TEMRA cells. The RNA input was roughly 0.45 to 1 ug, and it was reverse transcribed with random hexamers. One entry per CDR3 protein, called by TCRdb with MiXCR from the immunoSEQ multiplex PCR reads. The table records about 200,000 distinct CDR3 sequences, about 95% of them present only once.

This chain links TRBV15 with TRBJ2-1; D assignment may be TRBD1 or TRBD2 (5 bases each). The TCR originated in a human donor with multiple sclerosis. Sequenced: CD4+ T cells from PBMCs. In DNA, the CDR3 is TGTGCCACCAGCAGAGCCCGGGACGCCAGTTCCTACAATGAGCAGTTCTTC. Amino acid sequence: CATSRARDASSYNEQFF. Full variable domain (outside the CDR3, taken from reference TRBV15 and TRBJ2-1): DAMVIQNPRYQVTQFGKPVTLSCSQTLNHNVMYWYQQKSSQAPKLLFHYYDKDFNNEADTPDNFQSRRPNTSFCFLDIRSPGLGDTAMYLCATSRARDASSYNEQFFGPGTRLTVL.